The T cell receptor (beta chain) described here comes from a study of OX40 agonist ivuxolimab in advanced cancers. The study's findings and limits: Antigen specificity was not determined for the expanded peripheral T cells.

Germline CDR1 reads MDHEN; CDR2 reads SYDVKM. The V and J ends lost 3 bases and 7 bases respectively, with 7 bases between them. The CDR3 has 11 amino acids. The table lists this clone with a count of one. The antigen remains unidentified. TCRdb's copy holds only in-frame clones and misses some; the assay was immunoSEQ multiplex PCR. Here the sample spans about 40,000 clones, around 89% being singletons. The sample consisted of CD4+ or CD8+ T cells sorted from blood, taken in a trial of the OX40 agonist ivuxolimab. The chain joins TRBV28 to TRBJ2-7; no definite D call. This clonotype was sampled from an adult with an advanced solid tumor such as melanoma, head and neck, liver or kidney cancer. DNA of the CDR3: TGTGCCAGCAGTTTCTCGGGTGAGCAGTACTTC. This codes for CASSFSGEQYF.